These 16 T cell receptor beta chains originate from one sample sequenced in a study of T cells in Graves' hyperthyroidism and ophthalmopathy. What was amplified from RNA transcripts were TCR beta CDR3 regions. The study used the HTBI primer set for a first-round RT-PCR of the TCR CDR3. TCRdb re-derived calls from the multiplex PCR reads in MiXCR, one entry per CDR3 protein. The sample yields 300,000 to 350,000 distinct CDR3 sequences, 15% to 20% seen once. What was sequenced was blood. The receptors stem from a middle-aged woman with Graves' ophthalmopathy.

With regard to this clonotype: A read error may account for a junction end that differs from germline. The rearrangement links TRBV12-3 or TRBV12-4 to TRBJ1-2; weak D call: TRBD1 (5 bases). This CDR3 contains 15 residues. The CDR3 bases are TGTGCCAGCAGCACTGCCGAGACAGCCAACTATGGCTACAACTTC. Translated, it gives CASSTAETANYGYNF.

The J gene is TRBJ2-3, the V gene TRBV27, with no clear D. The V end was cut by 5 bases, the J end by 3 bases, with 12 bases between. CDR1 MNHEY and CDR2 SMNVEV come from the germline V gene (reference sequence). This CDR3 is 14 amino acids long. The CDR3 region is CASSDYILTDTQYF. CDR3 bases: TGTGCCAGCAGTGATTACATTCTTACAGATACGCAGTATTTT.

This clonotype occurred many times. V usage is TRBV6-5 and J usage is TRBJ2-4; 7 bases fit TRBD1. CDR1 is MNHEY and CDR2 is SVGAGI in the germline V gene. The CDR3 spans 18 residues. V gave up 2 bases and J gave up 1 base; unmatched junction bases: 11. Written as DNA, the CDR3 is TGTGCCAGCAGTTACCCCGAAGCGAGGGGGCCGGCCAAAAACATTCAGTACTTC. Encoded protein: CASSYPEARGPAKNIQYF.

About this clonotype itself: Here the CDR3 omits its conserved ending phenylalanine or tryptophan, so a read error is the likely source. The chain links TRBV12-3 or TRBV12-4 to TRBJ2-7; 12 bases are shared with TRBD2. J lost 4 bases, V lost 7 bases, and 5 bases had no gene match. The CDR3 runs 14 residues. This chain's CDR3 is CASTRTSGDYEQYL. As DNA, the CDR3 is TGTGCCAGCACAAGGACTAGCGGGGATTACGAGCAGTACCTC.

This clonotype was recorded at least ten times. The V call is TRBV30, the J call TRBJ1-1; 7 positions match TRBD1. The CDR3 sequence is 17 residues long. After removal of 2 bases from V and 4 bases from J, the junction contained 16 bases not matched to a gene. CDR1 and CDR2 from the germline V gene are GTSNPN and SVGIG (reference sequence). CDR3 sequence: CAWSKWGDRELSTEAFF. CDR3 nucleotides: TGTGCCTGGAGTAAGTGGGGAGACAGGGAGTTAAGCACTGAAGCTTTCTTT.

The chain has TRBV7-3 and TRBJ1-2, with D tentatively TRBD1 (6 bases). Germline V gene sequence: CDR1 SGHTA, CDR2 FQGTGA. Trimming removed 5 bases at V and 6 bases at J, with 16 bases between. The CDR3 has 14 residues. The DNA of the CDR3 is TGTGCCAGCAGCCGGGGCAGGGGCGAGGATGGCTACACCTTC. This encodes CASSRGRGEDGYTF.

V usage is TRBV28 and J usage is TRBJ1-6; D ambiguous. This CDR3 comprises 13 residues. The V and J ends lost 8 bases and 10 bases respectively, with 15 bases between them. The germline V gene has CDR1 MDHEN and CDR2 SYDVKM. CDR3 protein: CASVGDSRSPLHF. The CDR3 nucleotides read TGTGCCAGCGTAGGAGATTCGAGGTCACCCCTCCACTTT.

This sequence joins TRBV6-2 or TRBV6-3 and TRBJ1-1, with 9 bases that match TRBD1. Germline assignment: CDR1 MNHEY and CDR2 SVGEGT. The CDR3 spans 16 residues. Germline trimming cut 6 bases from V and 3 bases from J; bases unmatched to any gene: 11. In DNA form, the CDR3 reads TGTGCCAGCAGAATCCCGCGGGACAGGGCGGACACTGAAGCTTTCTTT. This codes for CASRIPRDRADTEAFF.

This clonotype occurred many times. The gene calls are TRBV25-1 and TRBJ1-5; D is possibly TRBD1 (6 bases). The V end was cut by 6 bases, the J end by 7 bases, with 16 bases between. Germline CDR1 reads MGHDK; CDR2 reads SYGVNS. This CDR3 is built from 14 residues. CDR3 loop: CASREQGEGQPQHF. DNA for the CDR3: TGTGCCAGCAGAGAACAGGGTGAGGGGCAGCCCCAGCATTTT. The full variable domain, its missing parts supplied by reference TRBV25-1 and TRBJ1-5, is EADIYQTPRYLVIGTGKKITLECSQTMGHDKMYWYQQDPGMELHLIHYSYGVNSTEKGDLSSESTVSRIRTEHFPLTLESARPSHTSQYLCASREQGEGQPQHFGDGTRLSIL.

This clonotype occurred many times. V usage is TRBV6-5 and J usage is TRBJ1-3; no reliable D call. Trimming pared 4 bases from V and 0 bases from J, leaving 13 bases between. CDR3 length: 16 amino acids. CDR1 MNHEY and CDR2 SVGAGI come from the germline V gene. The CDR3 region has the DNA TGTGCCAGCAGTTTGGGAGGTGGCAACTCTGGAAACACCATATATTTT. It is translated as CASSLGGGNSGNTIYF.

This rearrangement joins TRBV4-3 to TRBJ1-1; D may be TRBD1 (5 bases). Germline V gene data show CDR1 as LGHNA and CDR2 as YSLEER. V dropped 0 bases and J dropped 11 bases, with 16 bases sitting between them. The CDR3 contains 14 residues. CDR3 sequence (DNA): TGCGCCAGCAGCCAAGATCGGGGACCTCGAGTGGCTTTCTTT. It translates to CASSQDRGPRVAFF.

V usage is TRBV5-1 and J usage is TRBJ1-6; no reliable D call. V was clipped by 0 bases and J by 5 bases, with 6 bases between them. The CDR3 is 14 amino acids. CDR1 SGHRS and CDR2 YFSETQ come from the germline V gene. This CDR3 is CASSLARDNSPLHF. CDR3 coding DNA: TGCGCCAGCAGCTTGGCTAGAGATAATTCACCCCTCCACTTT. Full variable domain (remainder filled in from reference TRBV5-1 and TRBJ1-6): KAGVTQTPRYLIKTRGQQVTLSCSPISGHRSVSWYQQTPGQGLQFLFEYFSETQRNKGNFPGRFSGRQFSNSRSEMNVSTLELGDSALYLCASSLARDNSPLHFGNGTRLTVT.

This clonotype appeared many times. The rearrangement joins TRBV6-1 to TRBJ2-5; a weak D match, TRBD2 (5 bases). CDR3 length equals 14 residues. V lost 2 bases to trimming and J lost 7 bases, with 14 bases between them. Germline V lookup: CDR1 MNHNS, CDR2 SASEGT. The CDR3 nucleotides are TGTGCCAGCAGTGAAATCGGGGTGTTAGCGACCCAGTACTTC. This codes for CASSEIGVLATQYF.

This clonotype was counted ten times or more. The chain employs TRBV11-2 and TRBJ2-7; D not certain. The V end lost 5 bases, the J end lost 0 bases, and 14 bases lay between the germline ends. Per germline, CDR1 SGHAT and CDR2 FQNNGV. The CDR3 is 15 residues long. Here the CDR3 reads CASSVHGIPSYEQYF. The DNA for the CDR3 is TGTGCCAGCAGCGTCCACGGCATCCCCTCCTACGAGCAGTACTTC.

This clonotype was detected many times. The V call is TRBV6-1, the J call TRBJ1-5; D uncertain. Germline CDR1 reads MNHNS; CDR2 reads SASEGT. The V end was cut by 6 bases, the J end by 7 bases, with 10 bases between. This CDR3 has 12 amino acids. CDR3 in amino acids: CASRTGYQPQHF. The DNA of the CDR3 is TGTGCCAGCAGGACCGGGTACCAGCCCCAGCATTTT.

This chain connects TRBV27 to TRBJ1-2; D may be TRBD1 (6 bases). There are 13 residues in the CDR3. Trimming removed 6 bases from V and 8 bases from J, with 16 bases in between. Per germline, CDR1 MNHEY and CDR2 SMNVEV (reference sequence). CDR3 in amino acids: CASRTSGVHGYTF. The DNA of the CDR3 is TGTGCCAGCAGAACCTCAGGGGTACACGGCTACACCTTC.